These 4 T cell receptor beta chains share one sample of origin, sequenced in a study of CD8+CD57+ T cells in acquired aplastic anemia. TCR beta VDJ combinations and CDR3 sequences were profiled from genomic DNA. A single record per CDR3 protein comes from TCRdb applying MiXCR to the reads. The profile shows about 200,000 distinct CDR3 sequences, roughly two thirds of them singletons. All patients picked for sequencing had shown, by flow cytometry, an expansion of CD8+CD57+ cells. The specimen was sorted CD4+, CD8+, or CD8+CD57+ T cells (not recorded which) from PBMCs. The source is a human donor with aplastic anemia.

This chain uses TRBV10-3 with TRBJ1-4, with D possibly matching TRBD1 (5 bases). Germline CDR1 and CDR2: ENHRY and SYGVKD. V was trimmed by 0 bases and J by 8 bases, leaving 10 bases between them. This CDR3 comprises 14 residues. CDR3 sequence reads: CAISESAGSEKLFF. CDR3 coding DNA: TGTGCCATCAGTGAGTCGGCAGGGAGCGAAAAACTGTTTTTT.

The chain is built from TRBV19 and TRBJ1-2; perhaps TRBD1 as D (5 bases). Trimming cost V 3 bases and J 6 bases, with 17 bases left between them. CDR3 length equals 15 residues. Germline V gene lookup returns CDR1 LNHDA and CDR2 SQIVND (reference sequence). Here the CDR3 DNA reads TGTGCCAGTAGTATGGGGGTGGGGGTTGAAGATGGCTACACCTTC. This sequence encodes CASSMGVGVEDGYTF.

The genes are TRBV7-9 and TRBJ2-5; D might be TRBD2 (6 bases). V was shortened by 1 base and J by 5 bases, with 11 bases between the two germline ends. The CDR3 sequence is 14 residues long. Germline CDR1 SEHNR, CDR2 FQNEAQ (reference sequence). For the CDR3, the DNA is TGTGCCAGCAGCTTAGAGGCTAGCGTTGAGACCCAGTACTTC. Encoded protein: CASSLEASVETQYF.

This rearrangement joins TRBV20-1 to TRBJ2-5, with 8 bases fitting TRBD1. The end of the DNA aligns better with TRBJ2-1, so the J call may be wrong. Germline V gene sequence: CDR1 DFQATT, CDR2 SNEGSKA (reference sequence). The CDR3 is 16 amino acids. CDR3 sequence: CSARDRGQGVDNEQFF. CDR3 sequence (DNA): TGCAGTGCTAGAGATCGCGGACAGGGAGTGGACAATGAGCAGTTCTTC.